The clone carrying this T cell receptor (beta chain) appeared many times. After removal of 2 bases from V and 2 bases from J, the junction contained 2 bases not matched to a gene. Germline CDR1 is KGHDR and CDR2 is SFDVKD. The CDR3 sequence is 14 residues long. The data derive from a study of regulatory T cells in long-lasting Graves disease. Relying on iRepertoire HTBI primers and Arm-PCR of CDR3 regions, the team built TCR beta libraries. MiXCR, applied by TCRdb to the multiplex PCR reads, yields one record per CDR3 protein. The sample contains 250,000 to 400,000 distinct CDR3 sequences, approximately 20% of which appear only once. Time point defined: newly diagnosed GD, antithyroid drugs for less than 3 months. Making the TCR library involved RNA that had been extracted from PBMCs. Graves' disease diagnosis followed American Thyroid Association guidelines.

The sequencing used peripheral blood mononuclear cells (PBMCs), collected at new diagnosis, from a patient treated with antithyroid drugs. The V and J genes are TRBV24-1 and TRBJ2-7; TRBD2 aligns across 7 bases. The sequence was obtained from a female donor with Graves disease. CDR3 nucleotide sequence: TGTGCCACCAGTGATTCTAGCGGAACCTACGAGCAGTACTTC. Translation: CATSDSSGTYEQYF.